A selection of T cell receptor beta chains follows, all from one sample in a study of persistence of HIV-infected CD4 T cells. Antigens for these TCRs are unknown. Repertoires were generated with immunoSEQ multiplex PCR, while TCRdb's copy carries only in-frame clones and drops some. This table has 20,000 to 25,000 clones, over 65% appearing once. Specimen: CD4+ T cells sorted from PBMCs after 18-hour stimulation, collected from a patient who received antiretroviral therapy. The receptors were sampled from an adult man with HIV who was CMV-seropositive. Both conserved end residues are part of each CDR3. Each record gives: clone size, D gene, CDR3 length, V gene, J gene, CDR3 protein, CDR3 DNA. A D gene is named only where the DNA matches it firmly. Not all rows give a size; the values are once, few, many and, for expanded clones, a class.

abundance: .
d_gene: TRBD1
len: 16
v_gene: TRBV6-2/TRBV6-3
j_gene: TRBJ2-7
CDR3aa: CASSYSGTGNSYEQYF
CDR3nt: TGTGCCAGCAGTTACTCTGGGACAGGCAATTCCTACGAGCAGTACTTC

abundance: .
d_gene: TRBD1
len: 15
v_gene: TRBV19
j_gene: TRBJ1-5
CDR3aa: CASSTFQGASQPQHF
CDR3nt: TGTGCCAGTAGTACCTTCCAGGGGGCGAGTCAGCCCCAGCATTTT

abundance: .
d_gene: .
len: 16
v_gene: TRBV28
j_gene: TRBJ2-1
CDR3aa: CASRSLTGRSYNEQFF
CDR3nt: TGTGCCAGCAGGTCACTAACAGGGCGGTCCTACAATGAGCAGTTCTTC

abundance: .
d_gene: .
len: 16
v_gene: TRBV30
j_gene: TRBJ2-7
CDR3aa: CAWTPPGKGNRYEQYF
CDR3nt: TGTGCCTGGACCCCCCCGGGGAAGGGTAATAGGTACGAGCAGTACTTC

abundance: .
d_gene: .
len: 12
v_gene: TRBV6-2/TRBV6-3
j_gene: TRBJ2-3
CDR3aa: CASSDDTDTQYF
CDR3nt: TGTGCCAGCAGTGACGACACAGATACGCAGTATTTT

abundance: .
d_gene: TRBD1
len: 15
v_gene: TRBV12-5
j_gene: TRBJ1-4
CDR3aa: CASGLEGQGGEKLFF
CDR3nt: TGTGCTAGTGGTTTGGAAGGACAGGGTGGTGAAAAACTGTTTTTT

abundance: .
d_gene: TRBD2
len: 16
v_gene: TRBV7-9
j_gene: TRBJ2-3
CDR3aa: CASSFLPGLGQATQYF
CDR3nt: TGTGCCAGCAGCTTTCTACCGGGACTAGGACAAGCTACGCAGTATTTT

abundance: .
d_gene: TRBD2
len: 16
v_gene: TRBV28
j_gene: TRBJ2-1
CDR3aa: CASSRPGGGSYNEQFF
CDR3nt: TGTGCCAGCTCCCGACCCGGGGGGGGCTCCTACAATGAGCAGTTCTTC

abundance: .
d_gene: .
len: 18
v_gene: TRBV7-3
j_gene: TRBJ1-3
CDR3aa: CASSPRDRSAISGNTIYF
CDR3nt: TGTGCCAGCAGCCCGAGAGACAGGTCAGCTATCTCTGGAAACACCATATATTTT

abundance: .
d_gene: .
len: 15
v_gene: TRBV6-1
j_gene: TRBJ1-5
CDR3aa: CASSEAGGPNQPQHF
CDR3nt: TGTGCCAGCAGTGAAGCCGGGGGGCCCAATCAGCCCCAGCATTTT

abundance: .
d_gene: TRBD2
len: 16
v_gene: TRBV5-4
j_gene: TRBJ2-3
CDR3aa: CASSLKRGGRSDTQYF
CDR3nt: TGTGCCAGCAGCTTGAAACGGGGGGGCCGGTCAGATACGCAGTATTTT

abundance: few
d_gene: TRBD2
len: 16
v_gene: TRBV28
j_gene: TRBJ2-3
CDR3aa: CASSFFGTSVADTQYF
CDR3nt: TGTGCCAGCAGTTTCTTCGGGACTAGCGTTGCAGATACGCAGTATTTT

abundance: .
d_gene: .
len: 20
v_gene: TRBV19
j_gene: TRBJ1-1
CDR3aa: CASSMKRIPGNVGRNTEAFF
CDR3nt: TGTGCCAGTAGTATGAAAAGAATCCCAGGGAACGTTGGGAGGAACACTGAAGCTTTCTTT

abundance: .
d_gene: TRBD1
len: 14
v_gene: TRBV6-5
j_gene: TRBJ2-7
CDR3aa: CASRPTGDTYEQYF
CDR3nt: TGTGCCAGCAGACCGACAGGGGATACCTACGAGCAGTACTTC

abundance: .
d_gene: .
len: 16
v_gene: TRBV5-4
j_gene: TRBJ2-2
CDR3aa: CASSSMRGRNTGELFF
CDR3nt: TGTGCCAGCAGCTCGATGAGGGGGAGGAACACCGGGGAGCTGTTTTTT

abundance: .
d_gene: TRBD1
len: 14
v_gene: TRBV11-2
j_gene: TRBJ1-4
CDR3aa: CASTPARQGGKLFF
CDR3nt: TGTGCCAGCACCCCGGCAAGACAGGGGGGGAAACTGTTTTTT

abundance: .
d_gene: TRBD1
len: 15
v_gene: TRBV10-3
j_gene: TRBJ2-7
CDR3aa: CAITPTGGKSDEQYF
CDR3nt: TGTGCCATCACCCCGACAGGGGGCAAATCCGACGAGCAGTACTTC

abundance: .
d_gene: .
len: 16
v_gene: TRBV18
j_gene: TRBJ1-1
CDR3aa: CASSPPRPPGDTEAFF
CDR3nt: TGTGCCAGCTCACCACCGCGGCCCCCGGGGGACACTGAAGCTTTCTTT

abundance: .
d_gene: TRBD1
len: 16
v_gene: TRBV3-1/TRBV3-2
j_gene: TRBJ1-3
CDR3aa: CASSPLPGTGIYTIYF
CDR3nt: TGTGCCAGCAGCCCTCTCCCCGGGACAGGGATATACACCATATATTTT

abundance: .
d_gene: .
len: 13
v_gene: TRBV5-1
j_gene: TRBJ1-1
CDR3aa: CASSLTGDSEAFF
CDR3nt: TGCGCCAGCAGCTTGACAGGAGACTCTGAAGCTTTCTTT

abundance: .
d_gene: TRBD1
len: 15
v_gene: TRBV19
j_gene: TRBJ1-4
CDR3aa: CASSPGQGAREKLFF
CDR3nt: TGTGCCAGTAGTCCGGGACAGGGGGCGAGAGAAAAACTGTTTTTT

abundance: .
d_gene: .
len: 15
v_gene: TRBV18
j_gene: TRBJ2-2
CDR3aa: CASSALRDATGELFF
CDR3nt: TGTGCCAGCTCAGCCCTCCGGGACGCGACCGGGGAGCTGTTTTTT